The 27 T cell receptor beta chains below were found in one sample sequenced in a study of blood T cells in healthy people across ages (dated by TCRdb to the mid-2010s). The library was generated by 5' RACE. Sequencing instrument: Illumina HiSeq 2500. A second PCR of 7 to 11 cycles was run with a J-beta primer mix and a sample-barcoded 5' primer. The raw public data were reprocessed by TCRdb itself: fastp quality trimming at Q25, MiXCR clonotype calling, in-frame beta chains only. CDR3 protein duplicates are merged, each entry listing the most common genes and DNA. The sample contains 2 million or so distinct CDR3 sequences, roughly 50% of them found a single time. The top ten hold approximately 2% of the sample. Specimen: blood. These receptors originate from a woman in her forties in good health.

In this sample, this clonotype turned up many times. The genes are TRBV6-5 and TRBJ2-5; 8 bases are shared with TRBD1. The ends lost 6 bases at V and 2 bases at J; junction bases unmatched: 2. From germline, CDR1 is MNHEY and CDR2 SVGAGI. CDR3 length: 13 residues. For the CDR3, the DNA is TGTGCCAGCAGGAGACAGGGGCAAGAGACCCAGTACTTC. This encodes CASRRQGQETQYF.

This clonotype turned up a few times. The rearrangement uses TRBV12-3 or TRBV12-4 and TRBJ2-5, with 8 bases aligning to TRBD1. The end of the DNA aligns better with TRBJ2-7, so the J call may be wrong. This CDR3 is built from 16 residues. CDR3 amino acids: CASSLDLGTGLYEQYF. CDR3 in DNA: TGTGCCAGCAGTTTAGATCTAGGGACAGGTCTCTACGAGCAGTACTTC.

The chain has TRBV12-3 or TRBV12-4 and TRBJ1-4, with D maybe TRBD1 (5 bases). Trimming removed 8 bases from V and 7 bases from J, with 17 bases in between. The CDR3 length is 14 residues. Here the CDR3 DNA reads TGTGCCAGCCGCTTGGCGGGGGGAGGTGAAAAACTGTTTTTT. Residues: CASRLAGGGEKLFF.

This clonotype showed up just once. One junction end disagrees with the germline gene, perhaps due to a read error. The V gene is TRBV5-1, the J gene TRBJ2-1; D unresolved. Germline values: CDR1 SGHRS, CDR2 YFSETQ. This CDR3 has 15 amino acids. CDR3 residues: CASSPVTPSYNERFF. CDR3 in DNA: TGCGCCAGCAGCCCGGTCACACCCTCCTACAATGAGCGGTTCTTC. Full variable domain (missing parts from reference TRBV5-1 and TRBJ2-1): KAGVTQTPRYLIKTRGQQVTLSCSPISGHRSVSWYQQTPGQGLQFLFEYFSETQRNKGNFPGRFSGRQFSNSRSEMNVSTLELGDSALYLCASSPVTPSYNERFFGPGTRLTVL.

V gene TRBV4-2 combines with J gene TRBJ2-2; TRBD2 matches at 8 bases. The CDR3 spans 17 residues. Germline V gene sequence: CDR1 LGHNA, CDR2 YNFKEQ. J gave up 1 base and V 0 bases, and 4 bases lay outside the gene matches. In nucleotides, the CDR3 is TGTGCCAGCAGCCAAGACGTTGCGGGGGGGAACACCGGGGAGCTGTTTTTT. Translation gives CASSQDVAGGNTGELFF.

The chain is built from TRBV11-2 and TRBJ2-1; 7 bases agree with TRBD2. Germline-derived CDR1 and CDR2 are SGHAT and FQNNGV. There are 15 residues in the CDR3. With 6 bases clipped from V and 4 bases from J, the junction kept 9 bases outside the gene matches. CDR3 nucleotides: TGTGCCAGCAGTCCTCTGGGAGCGGGGTACAATGAGCAGTTCTTC. Protein sequence: CASSPLGAGYNEQFF.

This clonotype was observed a handful of times. The V and J genes are TRBV6-6 and TRBJ2-5; the match to TRBD2 covers 9 bases. This CDR3 comprises 15 residues. V trimming: 9 bases; J trimming: 2 bases; junction bases outside the gene matches: 10. Germline lookup yields CDR1 MNHNY and CDR2 SVGAGI (reference sequence). This CDR3 is CASRGAGGLQETQYF. CDR3 sequence (DNA): TGTGCCAGTCGTGGGGCGGGGGGGCTACAAGAGACCCAGTACTTC.

The chain has TRBV6-2 or TRBV6-3 and TRBJ2-3, with a possible D match to TRBD1 (6 bases). The germline V gene encodes CDR1 MNHEY and CDR2 SVGEGT. V was trimmed by 0 bases and J by 4 bases, leaving 17 bases between them. This CDR3 has 17 amino acids. Here the CDR3 reads CASSYSSRDIFSDTQYF. In DNA form, the CDR3 reads TGTGCCAGCAGTTACTCCTCCAGGGACATTTTTTCAGATACGCAGTATTTT.

The genes are TRBV10-2 and TRBJ2-5; 16 bases agree with TRBD2. This CDR3 spans 22 amino acids. J gave up 13 bases and V 5 bases, and 31 bases lay outside the gene matches. CDR1 and CDR2 (germline): WSHSY, SAAADI. This CDR3 reads CASSLGLTGTSGGVSSYNERYF. The CDR3 nucleotides read TGCGCCAGCAGTCTTGGGCTAACCGGGACTAGCGGGGGGGTTAGCTCCTACAATGAGCGGTACTTC.

The gene calls are TRBV20-1 and TRBJ2-7, with TRBD1 identical over 8 bases. Germline CDR1 and CDR2: DFQATT and SNEGSKA (reference sequence). This CDR3 contains 15 residues. V shed 0 bases, J shed 2 bases, and the junction held 6 bases outside the gene matches. The CDR3 DNA reads TGCAGTGCTAGAGACACCGGGACAGGAGCCTACGAGCAGTACTTC. Its translation is CSARDTGTGAYEQYF.

The chain has TRBV4-3 and TRBJ2-3; TRBD2 might be the D (6 bases). Trimming removed 4 bases at V and 6 bases at J, with 20 bases between. The germline CDR1 and CDR2 sequences are LGHNA and YSLEER. This CDR3 has 16 amino acids. CDR3 nucleotides: TGCGCCAGCAGCCTAGGGGACTCCCCGTCGCGGGATACGCAGTATTTT. Translating it yields CASSLGDSPSRDTQYF.

The chain joins TRBV7-6 to TRBJ2-7; 7 bases are shared with TRBD2. CDR3 size: 14 residues. Germline V gene sequence: CDR1 SGHVS, CDR2 FNYEAQ. The ends lost 4 bases at V and 7 bases at J; junction bases unmatched: 10. The CDR3 sequence is CASSSGTTTNEQYF. The CDR3 DNA follows: TGTGCCAGCAGCTCCGGGACTACTACAAATGAGCAGTACTTC.

The chain has TRBV2 and TRBJ1-6; D unclear. Trimming pared 2 bases from V and 8 bases from J, leaving 10 bases between. Per germline, CDR1 SNHLY and CDR2 FYNNEI. This CDR3 has 14 residues. Written as DNA, the CDR3 is TGTGCCAGCAGTGAATTTGGAAGCCATTCACCCCTCCACTTT. Its protein product is CASSEFGSHSPLHF.

The table lists this clonotype with a count of one. J is TRBJ1-5 and V is TRBV20-1; D is possibly TRBD1 (5 bases). The CDR3 sequence is 13 residues long. V shed 2 bases and J shed 5 bases, with 10 bases lying between them. Germline CDR1 and CDR2: DFQATT and SNEGSKA (reference sequence). The CDR3 sequence is CSARKGVDQPQHF. As DNA, the CDR3 is TGCAGTGCTAGAAAAGGGGTTGATCAGCCCCAGCATTTT.

This clonotype showed up just a few times. The chain uses TRBV5-1 and TRBJ1-2, with 9 nucleotides matching TRBD1. The V gene's germline CDR1 is SGHRS and CDR2 YFSETQ. The V segment lost 0 bases and the J segment 5 bases; nucleotides outside the gene matches: 8. The CDR3 extends over 16 amino acids. As DNA, the CDR3 is TGCGCCAGCAGCTTGGCTCACAGGGGGCTCGATTATGGCTACACCTTC. This encodes CASSLAHRGLDYGYTF.

The chain employs TRBV11-2 and TRBJ1-4, with D tentatively TRBD1 (5 bases). Germline assignment: CDR1 SGHAT and CDR2 FQNNGV. The V and J ends lost 6 bases and 5 bases respectively, with 13 bases between them. The CDR3 has 14 amino acids. The CDR3 nucleotides are TGTGCCAGCAGACGTCAGGGAAGAAATGAAAAACTGTTTTTT. Translating it yields CASRRQGRNEKLFF.

Remarks on this clonotype: The germline gene is not matched at one end of the junction; a read error may be the cause. This rearrangement joins TRBV7-2 to TRBJ1-6; a possible D gene is TRBD1 (5 bases). CDR1 and CDR2 (germline): SGHTA, FQGNSA. CDR3 size: 14 residues. The CDR3 DNA reads TGTGCCAGCAGGTCGGGACGGTATAATTCACCCCACCACTTT. It is translated as CASRSGRYNSPHHF.

The rearrangement links TRBV5-6 to TRBJ2-1; 7 nucleotides line up with TRBD2. The CDR3 has 18 amino acids. V lost 4 bases and J lost 2; bases outside the gene matches: 15. The germline gives CDR1 SGHDT, CDR2 YYEEEE. The CDR3 DNA reads TGTGCCAGCAGCCCAAAGCACTCACTAGCGCTTACCTACAATGAGCAGTTCTTC. Amino acids: CASSPKHSLALTYNEQFF. The whole variable domain, remainder taken from reference TRBV5-6 and TRBJ2-1, is DAGVTQSPTHLIKTRGQQVTLRCSPKSGHDTVSWYQQALGQGPQFIFQYYEEEERQRGNFPDRFSGHQFPNYSSELNVNALLLGDSALYLCASSPKHSLALTYNEQFFGPGTRLTVL.

This clonotype was observed a few times. V usage is TRBV7-3 and J usage is TRBJ2-5; TRBD1 matches 7 bases. J gave up 1 base and V 5 bases, and 7 bases lay outside the gene matches. The CDR3 totals 15 residues. Per germline, CDR1 SGHTA and CDR2 FQGTGA. The CDR3 sequence is CASSPVPGGQETQYF. Here the CDR3 DNA reads TGTGCCAGCAGCCCTGTACCAGGGGGCCAAGAGACCCAGTACTTC. The full variable domain, with the rest looked up from reference TRBV7-3 and TRBJ2-5, is GAGVSQTPSNKVTEKGKYVELRCDPISGHTALYWYRQSLGQGPEFLIYFQGTGAADDSGLPNDRFFAVRPEGSVSTLKIQRTERGDSAVYLCASSPVPGGQETQYFGPGTRLLVL.

The gene calls are TRBV6-6 and TRBJ2-4, with D maybe TRBD1 (5 bases). Germline V gene sequence: CDR1 MNHNY, CDR2 SVGAGI (reference sequence). Trimming took off 2 bases at V and 8 bases at J, with 10 bases between the two ends. This CDR3 is 13 amino acids long. The CDR3 nucleotides are TGTGCCAGCAGTTACCAAGGGGTAGACATTCAGTACTTC. Its protein product is CASSYQGVDIQYF.

The chain is built from TRBV21-1 and TRBJ2-3; the table calls TRBD1, which could not be checked here. TRBV21-1 is labeled a pseudogene. The CDR3 length is 18 residues. CDR3 nucleotide sequence: TGTGCCAGCAGCAACCGGGACGGACGAAATATTAGCACAGATACGCAGTATTTT. Residues: CASSNRDGRNISTDTQYF.

The V gene is TRBV4-1, the J gene TRBJ2-3; D not resolved. V was shortened by 0 bases and J by 7 bases, with 20 bases between the two germline ends. Germline assignment: CDR1 MGHRA and CDR2 YSYEKL. The CDR3 is 17 amino acids. In DNA form, the CDR3 reads TGCGCCAGCAGCCAAGAAGGACCATCGATTGCCGGAAATACGCAGTATTTT. Protein: CASSQEGPSIAGNTQYF.

This clonotype showed up just a few times. The gene calls are TRBV9 and TRBJ2-1, with TRBD1 identical over 7 bases. V gave up 3 bases and J gave up 2 bases; unmatched junction bases: 5. The CDR3 is 15 residues long. CDR1 is SGDLS, CDR2 YYNGEE, per germline. The CDR3 sequence is CASSGNRGAYNEQFF. The CDR3 DNA follows: TGTGCCAGCAGCGGCAACAGGGGTGCCTACAATGAGCAGTTCTTC.

The V and J genes are TRBV7-2 and TRBJ1-2, with no clear D. There are 16 residues in the CDR3. Trimming removed 1 base from V and 7 bases from J, with 19 bases in between. CDR1 is SGHTA and CDR2 is FQGNSA in the germline V gene. CDR3 amino acids: CASSLVGVYVFGGYTF. CDR3 coding DNA: TGTGCCAGCAGCTTAGTCGGGGTGTATGTTTTCGGTGGCTACACCTTC. The complete variable domain, with remaining parts taken from reference TRBV7-2 and TRBJ1-2, reads GAGVSQSPSNKVTEKGKDVELRCDPISGHTALYWYRQSLGQGLEFLIYFQGNSAPDKSGLPSDRFSAERTGGSVSTLTIQRTQQEDSAVYLCASSLVGVYVFGGYTFGSGTRLTVV.

This clonotype was seen only once. The chain combines TRBV5-1 with TRBJ2-1, with D possibly matching TRBD2 (5 bases). Trimming removed 4 bases from V and 6 bases from J, with 14 bases in between. Germline V gene data show CDR1 as SGHRS and CDR2 as YFSETQ. The CDR3 totals 14 residues. The CDR3 nucleotides read TGCGCCAGCAGCGTGTCGCTAGCAAGCAATGAGCAGTTCTTC. It codes for CASSVSLASNEQFF.

Comments on this clonotype: Since the CDR3 does not end with the conserved phenylalanine or tryptophan, this likely comes from a read error. The chain couples TRBV6-6 to TRBJ1-2; TRBD1 is a possible D gene (5 bases). Germline loops: CDR1 MNHNY, CDR2 SVGAGI (reference sequence). Trimming shortened V by 3 bases and J by 7 bases, and 9 bases separated the two germline ends. The CDR3 spans 12 residues. The chain's CDR3 is CASSYEGCGYTL. CDR3 DNA: TGTGCCAGCAGTTATGAGGGGTGTGGCTACACCTTG.

The V gene is TRBV6-2 or TRBV6-3, the J gene TRBJ2-5, with 8 bases matching TRBD1. V was clipped by 6 bases and J by 5 bases; unmatched bases: 5. The germline CDR1 and CDR2 sequences are MNHEY and SVGEGT. The CDR3 runs to 13 residues. CDR3 in amino acids: CASRTTGVETQYF. The CDR3 DNA follows: TGTGCCAGCAGGACGACAGGGGTCGAGACCCAGTACTTC.